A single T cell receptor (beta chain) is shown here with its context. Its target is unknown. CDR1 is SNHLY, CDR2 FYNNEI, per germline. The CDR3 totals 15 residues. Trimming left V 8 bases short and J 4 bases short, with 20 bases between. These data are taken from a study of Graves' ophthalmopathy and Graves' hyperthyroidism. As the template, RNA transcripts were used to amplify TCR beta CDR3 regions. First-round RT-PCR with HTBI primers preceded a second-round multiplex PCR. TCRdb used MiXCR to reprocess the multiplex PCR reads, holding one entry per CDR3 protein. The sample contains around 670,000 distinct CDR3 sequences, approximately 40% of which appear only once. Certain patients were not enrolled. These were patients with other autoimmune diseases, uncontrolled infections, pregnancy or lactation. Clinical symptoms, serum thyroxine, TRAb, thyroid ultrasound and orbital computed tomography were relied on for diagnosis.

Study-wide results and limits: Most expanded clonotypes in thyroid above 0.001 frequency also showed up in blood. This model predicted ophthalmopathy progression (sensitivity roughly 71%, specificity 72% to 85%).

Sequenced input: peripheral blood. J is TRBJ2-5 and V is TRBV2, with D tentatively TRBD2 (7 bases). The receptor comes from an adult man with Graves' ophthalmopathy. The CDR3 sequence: CASQRGSLTGETQYF. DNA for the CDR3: TGTGCCAGCCAGCGGGGCTCCCTGACAGGAGAGACCCAGTACTTC.